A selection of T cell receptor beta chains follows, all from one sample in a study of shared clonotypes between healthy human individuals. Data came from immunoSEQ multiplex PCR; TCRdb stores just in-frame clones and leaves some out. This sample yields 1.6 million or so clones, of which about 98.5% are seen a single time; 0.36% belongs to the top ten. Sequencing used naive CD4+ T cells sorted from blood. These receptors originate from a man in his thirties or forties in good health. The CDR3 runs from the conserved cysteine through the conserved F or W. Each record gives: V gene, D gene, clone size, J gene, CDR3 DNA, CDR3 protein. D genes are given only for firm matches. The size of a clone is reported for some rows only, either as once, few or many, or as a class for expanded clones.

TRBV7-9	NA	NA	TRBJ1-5	TGTGCCAGCAGCCACGGGTTGGCAGGGTTAGTCAATCAGCCCCAGCATTTT	CASSHGLAGLVNQPQHF
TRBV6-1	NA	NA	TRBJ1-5	TGTGCCAGCAGTGAATCGGCCTATCAGCCCCAGCATTTT	CASSESAYQPQHF
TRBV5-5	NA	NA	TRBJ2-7	TGTGCCAGCAGCTCTCGGGGGGAGCAGTACTTC	CASSSRGEQYF
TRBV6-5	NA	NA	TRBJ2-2	TGTGCCAGTCGCGACAGGAACACCGGGGAGCTGTTTTTT	CASRDRNTGELFF
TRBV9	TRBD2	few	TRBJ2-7	TGTGCCAGCAGCGTAGATCCTAGCGGGAGGTACGAGCAGTACTTC	CASSVDPSGRYEQYF
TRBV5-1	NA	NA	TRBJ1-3	TGCGCCAGCAGCCCGGATGGGGTCAGCATCTTTAACACCATATATTTT	CASSPDGVSIFNTIYF
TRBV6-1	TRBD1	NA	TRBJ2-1	TGTGCCAGCAGTGAAGCGCGACAGGGATACAATGAGCAGTTCTTC	CASSEARQGYNEQFF
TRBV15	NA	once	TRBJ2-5	TGTGCCACCAGTCCTGCCAGACAAGAGACCCAGTACTTC	CATSPARQETQYF
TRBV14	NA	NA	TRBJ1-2	TGTGCCAGCAGCCAAGATCTCCTACAGGGCAAGTATGGCTACACCTTC	CASSQDLLQGKYGYTF
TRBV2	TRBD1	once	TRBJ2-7	TGTGCCAGCGGCCGCGAGCGGGACAGGGACCCCGAGCAGTACTTC	CASGRERDRDPEQYF
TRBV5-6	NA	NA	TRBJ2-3	TGTGCCAGCAGCTTGGGTCCAGGGGCCCTCACAGATACGCAGTATTTT	CASSLGPGALTDTQYF
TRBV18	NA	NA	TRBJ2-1	TGTGCCAGCTCGCCCAAGAATGAGCAGTTCTTC	CASSPKNEQFF
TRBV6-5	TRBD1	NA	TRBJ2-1	TGTGCCAGCAGTGTATGGGACAGGGGAGGGAATGAGCAGTTCTTC	CASSVWDRGGNEQFF
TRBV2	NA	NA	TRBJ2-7	TGTGCCAGCAGGAATACAGGAGAATACGAGCAGTACTTC	CASRNTGEYEQYF
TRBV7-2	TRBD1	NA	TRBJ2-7	TGTGCCAGCAGCTTAGACAGGGGTAGATACGAGCAGTACTTC	CASSLDRGRYEQYF
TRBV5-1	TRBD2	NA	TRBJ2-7	TGCGCCAGCAGCCCCCCGACTAGCAGCTACGAGCAGTACTTC	CASSPPTSSYEQYF